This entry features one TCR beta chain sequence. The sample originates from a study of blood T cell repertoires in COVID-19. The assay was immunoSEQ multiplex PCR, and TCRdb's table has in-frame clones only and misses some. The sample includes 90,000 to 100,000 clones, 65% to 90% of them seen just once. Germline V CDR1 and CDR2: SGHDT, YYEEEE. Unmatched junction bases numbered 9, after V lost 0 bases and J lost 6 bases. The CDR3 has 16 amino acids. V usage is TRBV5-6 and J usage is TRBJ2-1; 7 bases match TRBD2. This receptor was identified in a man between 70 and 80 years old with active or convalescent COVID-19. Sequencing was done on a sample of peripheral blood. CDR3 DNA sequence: TGTGCCAGCAGCTTGGGATGGGCGGGGGTTGTCAATGAGCAGTTCTTC. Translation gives CASSLGWAGVVNEQFF.